The clone carrying this T cell receptor beta chain was picked up one time. TCRdb processed the RT-PCR reads anew with MiXCR; each CDR3 protein has one entry. The table records fewer than 25,000 distinct CDR3 sequences, less than 45% of them present only once. This record comes from a study of patients and donors after allogeneic stem cell transplantation. V lost 4 bases and J 5 bases, leaving 14 bases between the germline ends. This CDR3 has 14 amino acids. Germline V gene sequence: CDR1 LNHNV, CDR2 YYDKDF (reference sequence). This sequence originates from a human donor who was either an allogeneic HSCT recipient or a stem cell or donor lymphocyte infusion donor (not recorded which). It is not recorded whose cells these are; they may come from a transplant donor. The V and J genes are TRBV15 and TRBJ2-5; D may correspond to TRBD1 or TRBD2 (5 bases each). Sequencing was carried out using blood, either unsorted or a sorted T cell fraction (not recorded which). The DNA of the CDR3 is TGTGCCACCAGCACCGAGGGGATAGGGGAGACCCAGTACTTC. This gives the protein CATSTEGIGETQYF.